The next 19 T cell receptor beta chains were all read from a single sample in a study of post-analysis software for immune sequencing data. General study findings and limits: Roughly 5 TRBV segments (TRBV5-6, TRBV5-1 and TRBV20-1 among them) occurred more frequently in patients than in controls.

cDNA libraries for TCR beta contained unique molecular identifiers. TCRdb used MiXCR to reprocess the PCR reads, holding one entry per CDR3 protein. The top ten hold about 0.5% of the sample, which has hundreds of thousands of distinct CDR3 sequences, about 27% seen once. These receptors have no known antigen. The material sequenced was blood. The receptors here all came from a girl between 10 and 17 years old with multiple sclerosis.

This clonotype was observed a handful of times. This chain joins TRBV7-9 and TRBJ2-5; no definite D call. The V end lost 5 bases, the J end lost 4 bases, and 14 bases lay between the germline ends. Germline assignment: CDR1 SEHNR and CDR2 FQNEAQ (reference sequence). The CDR3 is 14 amino acids. The CDR3 loop is CASSLYTPAETQYF. The CDR3 nucleotides read TGTGCCAGCAGCCTCTATACCCCGGCAGAGACCCAGTACTTC.

The chain uses TRBV18 and TRBJ2-3, with D perhaps assigned TRBD1 or TRBD2 (5 bases each). Trimming removed 3 bases from V and 3 bases from J, with 16 bases in between. This CDR3 is built from 16 residues. Germline lookup yields CDR1 KGHSH and CDR2 LQKENI. Here the CDR3 reads CASSPRSPGPTDTQYF. The CDR3 DNA follows: TGTGCCAGCTCACCTAGGTCTCCGGGGCCGACAGATACGCAGTATTTT.

The V and J genes are TRBV20-1 and TRBJ1-2; the match to TRBD1 covers 7 bases. Germline assignment: CDR1 DFQATT and CDR2 SNEGSKA (reference sequence). V lost 8 bases to trimming and J lost 4 bases; unmatched junction nucleotides: 10. The CDR3 runs 13 residues. The CDR3 is CSIPGTASYGYTF. CDR3 bases: TGCAGTATTCCCGGGACAGCCTCCTATGGCTACACCTTC.

This clonotype was observed a few times. The V call is TRBV6-5, the J call TRBJ1-6; TRBD1 aligns across 7 bases. V trimming: 6 bases; J trimming: 2 bases; junction bases outside the gene matches: 4. From germline, CDR1 is MNHEY and CDR2 SVGAGI. The CDR3 totals 15 residues. The CDR3 is CASSSQGTYNSPLHF. CDR3 in DNA: TGTGCCAGCAGCTCACAGGGGACCTATAATTCACCCCTCCACTTT.

A note on this clonotype: At one of its ends the junction is not consistent with the germline gene, which may arise from a read error. The rearrangement uses TRBV12-3 or TRBV12-4 and TRBJ2-3, with D possibly being TRBD1 or TRBD2 (6 bases each). The CDR3 totals 13 residues. CDR3 sequence reads: CAGRGGYTDTQYF. The CDR3, as DNA: TGTGCCGGCAGAGGGGGGTACACAGATACGCAGTATTTT.

This clonotype has only a few counts. The rearrangement joins TRBV15 to TRBJ2-3; D may be TRBD1 or TRBD2 (6 bases each). The CDR3 loop spans 15 amino acids. Germline assignment: CDR1 LNHNV and CDR2 YYDKDF (reference sequence). Trimming left V 6 bases short and J 6 bases short, with 19 bases between. The CDR3 here is CATRLYGGLVDTQYF. CDR3 nucleotides: TGTGCCACCAGACTTTATGGGGGGCTCGTGGATACGCAGTATTTT. The full variable domain, rest sourced from reference TRBV15 and TRBJ2-3, is DAMVIQNPRYQVTQFGKPVTLSCSQTLNHNVMYWYQQKSSQAPKLLFHYYDKDFNNEADTPDNFQSRRPNTSFCFLDIRSPGLGDTAMYLCATRLYGGLVDTQYFGPGTRLTVL.

The J gene is TRBJ2-7, the V gene TRBV15; TRBD2 matches 7 bases. V trimming: 4 bases; J trimming: 5 bases; junction bases outside the gene matches: 8. Germline-derived CDR1 and CDR2 are LNHNV and YYDKDF (reference sequence). The CDR3 length is 14 residues. CDR3 sequence reads: CATSKTREWNEQYF. CDR3 bases: TGTGCCACCAGCAAAACGCGGGAGTGGAACGAGCAGTACTTC.

There are a few counts of this clonotype. The chain is built from TRBV7-2 and TRBJ2-2, with unresolved D. V lost 5 bases, J lost 2 bases, and 15 bases lay in between. From germline, CDR1 is SGHTA and CDR2 FQGNSA. CDR3 length: 16 amino acids. The CDR3 spells CASSISRDANTGELFF. The DNA of the CDR3 is TGTGCCAGCAGCATCTCCCGAGACGCAAACACCGGGGAGCTGTTTTTT.

This sequence joins TRBV4-2 and TRBJ2-5, with 8 positions matching TRBD2. This CDR3 is built from 17 residues. V shed 0 bases, J shed 2 bases, and the junction held 8 bases outside the gene matches. Germline V gene lookup returns CDR1 LGHNA and CDR2 YNFKEQ. The CDR3 sequence: CASSQDAGGARQETQYF. The CDR3 nucleotides read TGTGCCAGCAGCCAAGATGCCGGGGGGGCCCGGCAAGAGACCCAGTACTTC.

Only a few counts were recorded for this clonotype. The V call is TRBV5-1, the J call TRBJ1-2; possible D gene TRBD1, 5 bases. Per germline, CDR1 SGHRS and CDR2 YFSETQ. Trimming removed 3 bases at V and 2 bases at J, with 11 bases between. This CDR3 contains 14 residues. The CDR3 is CASSSGGNNYGYTF. The CDR3 DNA is TGCGCCAGCAGCTCGGGGGGGAACAACTATGGCTACACCTTC. Variable domain in full (rest from reference TRBV5-1 and TRBJ1-2): KAGVTQTPRYLIKTRGQQVTLSCSPISGHRSVSWYQQTPGQGLQFLFEYFSETQRNKGNFPGRFSGRQFSNSRSEMNVSTLELGDSALYLCASSSGGNNYGYTFGSGTRLTVV.

The table lists this clonotype with a few counts. This CDR3 reads CASSPGTGAETQYF. In nucleotides, the CDR3 is TGTGCCAGCTCACCCGGGACAGGGGCAGAGACCCAGTACTTC. The chain has TRBV18 and TRBJ2-5; 10 bases fit TRBD1. Germline V gene sequence: CDR1 KGHSH, CDR2 LQKENI. The CDR3 consists of 14 residues. With 3 bases clipped from V and 4 bases from J, the junction kept 2 bases outside the gene matches.

Only a few counts were recorded for this clonotype. The V call is TRBV20-1, the J call TRBJ2-1, with D perhaps matching TRBD2 (5 bases). CDR1 is DFQATT, CDR2 SNEGSKA, per germline (reference sequence). This CDR3 comprises 17 residues. Trimming took 6 bases from V and 0 from J, leaving 21 bases between them. CDR3 coding DNA: TGCAGTGCCGGATTGTCGGTCGGACTTTCCTCCTACAATGAGCAGTTCTTC. It translates to CSAGLSVGLSSYNEQFF.

V and J are TRBV28 and TRBJ2-1, with 12 bases that match TRBD1. J gave up 6 bases and V 5 bases, and 2 bases lay outside the gene matches. This CDR3 has 14 residues. Germline lookup yields CDR1 MDHEN and CDR2 SYDVKM. The CDR3 coding sequence is TGTGCCAGCAGTAGGGACAGGGGGCTCAATGAGCAGTTCTTC. Protein product: CASSRDRGLNEQFF.

The chain employs TRBV10-1 and TRBJ2-2; 12 bases line up with TRBD1. This CDR3 comprises 17 residues. Germline loops: CDR1 WNHNN, CDR2 SYGVQD (reference sequence). The trim removed 0 bases at V and 3 bases at J, leaving 2 bases unmatched. CDR3 region: CASSESGQGAHTGELFF. The DNA for the CDR3 is TGCGCCAGCAGTGAGTCGGGACAGGGGGCGCACACCGGGGAGCTGTTTTTT.

This rearrangement joins TRBV5-1 to TRBJ1-1, with D unresolved. The germline V and J ends were trimmed by 2 bases and 1 base, with 9 bases remaining between them. The CDR3 has 14 amino acids. The germline V gene has CDR1 SGHRS and CDR2 YFSETQ. CDR3: CASSFAGKNTEAFF. CDR3 DNA sequence: TGCGCCAGCAGCTTTGCCGGAAAGAACACTGAAGCTTTCTTT.

This rearrangement joins TRBV27 to TRBJ2-3; 9 bases map to TRBD2. The CDR3 is 18 residues long. With 8 bases clipped from V and 0 bases from J, the junction kept 15 bases outside the gene matches. Per germline, CDR1 MNHEY and CDR2 SMNVEV (reference sequence). CDR3 sequence (DNA): TGTGCCAGCGGTCCCCTAGCGGGGTACAAGTCTAGCACAGATACGCAGTATTTT. Protein product: CASGPLAGYKSSTDTQYF.

The sample holds a few counts of this clonotype. This chain connects TRBV6-6 to TRBJ2-7, with 9 bases identical to TRBD2. Germline V gene lookup returns CDR1 MNHNY and CDR2 SVGAGI (reference sequence). V dropped 0 bases and J dropped 4; count of bases not matched to a gene: 4. The CDR3 has 15 residues. The CDR3 bases are TGTGCCAGCAGTTACTCTAGCGGGAGATCGTACGAGCAGTACTTC. Amino acid sequence: CASSYSSGRSYEQYF.

The chain links TRBV27 to TRBJ2-7, with 8 bases identical to TRBD1. Trimming took 6 bases from V and 0 from J; bases not matched to a gene: 7. The CDR3 contains 15 residues. Germline-derived CDR1 and CDR2 are MNHEY and SMNVEV (reference sequence). As DNA, the CDR3 is TGTGCCAGCAGCCCTGACACAGGGGGCTCCTACGAGCAGTACTTC. Amino acid sequence: CASSPDTGGSYEQYF.

In this sample, this clonotype turned up a few times. The V gene is TRBV28, the J gene TRBJ2-5, with TRBD1 matching 8 bases. The V gene's germline CDR1 is MDHEN and CDR2 SYDVKM. The trim removed 9 bases at V and 4 bases at J, leaving 7 bases unmatched. The CDR3 consists of 13 residues. CDR3 loop: CARDLGTGETQYF. In DNA form, the CDR3 reads TGTGCCAGAGATTTGGGGACAGGAGAGACCCAGTACTTC.